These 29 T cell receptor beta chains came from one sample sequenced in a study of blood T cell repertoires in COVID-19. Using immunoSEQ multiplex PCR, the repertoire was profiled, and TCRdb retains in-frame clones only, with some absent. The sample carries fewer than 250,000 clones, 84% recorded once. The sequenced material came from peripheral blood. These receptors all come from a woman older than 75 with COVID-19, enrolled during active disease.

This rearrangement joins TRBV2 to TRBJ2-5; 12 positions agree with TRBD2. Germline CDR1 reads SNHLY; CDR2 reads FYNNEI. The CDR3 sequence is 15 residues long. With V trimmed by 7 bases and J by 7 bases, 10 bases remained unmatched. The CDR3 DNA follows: TGTGCCAGCACCAGGACTAGCGGGGCCCCCGGGACCCAGTACTTC. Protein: CASTRTSGAPGTQYF.

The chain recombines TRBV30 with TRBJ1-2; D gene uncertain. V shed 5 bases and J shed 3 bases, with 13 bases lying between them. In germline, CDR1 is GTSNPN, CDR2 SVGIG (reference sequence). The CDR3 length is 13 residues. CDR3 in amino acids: CAWRREQHYGYTF. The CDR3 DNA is TGTGCCTGGCGCCGTGAGCAACACTATGGCTACACCTTC.

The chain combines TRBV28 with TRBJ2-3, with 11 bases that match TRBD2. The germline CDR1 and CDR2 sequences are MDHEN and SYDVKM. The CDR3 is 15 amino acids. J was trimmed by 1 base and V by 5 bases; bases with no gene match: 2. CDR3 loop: CASSPLAGGTDTQYF. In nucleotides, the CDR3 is TGTGCCAGCAGTCCACTAGCGGGGGGCACAGATACGCAGTATTTT.

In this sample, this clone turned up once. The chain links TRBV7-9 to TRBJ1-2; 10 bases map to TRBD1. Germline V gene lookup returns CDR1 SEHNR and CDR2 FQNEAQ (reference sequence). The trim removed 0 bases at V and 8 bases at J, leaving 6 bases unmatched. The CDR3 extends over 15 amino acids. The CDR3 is CASSLAGGQGSGYTF. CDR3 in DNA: TGTGCCAGCAGCTTAGCGGGGGGACAGGGGTCGGGCTACACCTTC.

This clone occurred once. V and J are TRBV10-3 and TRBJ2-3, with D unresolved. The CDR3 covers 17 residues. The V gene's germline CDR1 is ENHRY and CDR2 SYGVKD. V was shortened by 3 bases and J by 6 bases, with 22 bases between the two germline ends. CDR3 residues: CAISDKASGVGLDTQYF. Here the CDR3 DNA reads TGTGCCATCAGTGATAAAGCTTCCGGAGTGGGTTTGGATACGCAGTATTTT.

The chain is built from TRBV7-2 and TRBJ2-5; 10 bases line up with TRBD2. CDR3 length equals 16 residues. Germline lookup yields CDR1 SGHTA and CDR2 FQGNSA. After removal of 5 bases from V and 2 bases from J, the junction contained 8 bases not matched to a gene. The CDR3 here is CASSRKLAGSQETQYF. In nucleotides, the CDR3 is TGTGCCAGCAGCCGTAAACTAGCGGGGTCGCAAGAGACCCAGTACTTC. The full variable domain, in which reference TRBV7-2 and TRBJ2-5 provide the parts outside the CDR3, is GAGVSQSPSNKVTEKGKDVELRCDPISGHTALYWYRQSLGQGLEFLIYFQGNSAPDKSGLPSDRFSAERTGGSVSTLTIQRTQQEDSAVYLCASSRKLAGSQETQYFGPGTRLLVL.

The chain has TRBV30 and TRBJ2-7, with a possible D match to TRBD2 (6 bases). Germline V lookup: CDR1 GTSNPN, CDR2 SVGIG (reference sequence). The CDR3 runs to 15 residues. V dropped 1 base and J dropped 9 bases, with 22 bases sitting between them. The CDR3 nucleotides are TGTGCCTGGAGTGCTTTAGCGGCCTCCCGCGAGCTGCAGTACGTC. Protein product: CAWSALAASRELQYV.

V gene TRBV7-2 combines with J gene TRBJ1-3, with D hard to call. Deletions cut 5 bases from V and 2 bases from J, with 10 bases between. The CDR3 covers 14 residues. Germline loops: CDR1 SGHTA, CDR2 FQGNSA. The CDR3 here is CASSPQLTGNTIYF. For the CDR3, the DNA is TGTGCCAGCAGCCCGCAGTTAACTGGAAACACCATATATTTT.

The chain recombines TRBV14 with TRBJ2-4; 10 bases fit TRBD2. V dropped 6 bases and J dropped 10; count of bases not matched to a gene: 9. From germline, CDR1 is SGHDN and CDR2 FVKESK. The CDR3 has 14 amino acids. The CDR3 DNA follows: TGTGCCAGCAGGGAACGGTCACTAGCGGGGATTCAGTACTTC. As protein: CASRERSLAGIQYF.

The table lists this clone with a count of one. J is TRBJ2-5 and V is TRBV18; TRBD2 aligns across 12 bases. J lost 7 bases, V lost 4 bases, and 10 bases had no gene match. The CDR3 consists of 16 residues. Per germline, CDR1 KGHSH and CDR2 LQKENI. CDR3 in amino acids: CASSRGLAGLDGTQYF. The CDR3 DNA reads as TGTGCCAGCTCACGAGGACTAGCGGGGCTTGACGGGACCCAGTACTTC.

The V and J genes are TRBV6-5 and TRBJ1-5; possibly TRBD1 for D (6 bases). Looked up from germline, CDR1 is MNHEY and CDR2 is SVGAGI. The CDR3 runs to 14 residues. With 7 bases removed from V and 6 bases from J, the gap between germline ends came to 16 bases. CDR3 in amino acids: CASKAQGGGQPQHF. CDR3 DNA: TGTGCCAGCAAGGCACAGGGTGGGGGTCAGCCCCAGCATTTT.

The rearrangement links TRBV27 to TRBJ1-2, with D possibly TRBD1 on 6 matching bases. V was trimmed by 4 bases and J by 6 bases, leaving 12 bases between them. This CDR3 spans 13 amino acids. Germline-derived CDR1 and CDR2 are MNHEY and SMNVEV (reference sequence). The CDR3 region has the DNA TGTGCCAGCAGTTCAGCCAGGGGAAATGGCTACACCTTC. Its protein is CASSSARGNGYTF.

DNA of the CDR3: TGTGCCAGCAGCTTTACCAAGGGGACTGAAGCTTTCTTT. Protein product: CASSFTKGTEAFF. The chain uses TRBV11-2 and TRBJ1-1; possible D gene TRBD1, 5 bases. V lost 3 bases, J lost 5 bases, and 10 bases lay in between. Germline assignment: CDR1 SGHAT and CDR2 FQNNGV. The CDR3 contains 13 residues.

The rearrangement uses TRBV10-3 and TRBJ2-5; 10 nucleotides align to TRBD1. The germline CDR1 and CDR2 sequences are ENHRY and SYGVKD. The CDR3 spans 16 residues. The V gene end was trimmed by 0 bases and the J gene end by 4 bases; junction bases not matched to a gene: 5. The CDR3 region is CAISESGTGARETQYF. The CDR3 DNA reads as TGTGCCATCAGTGAGTCGGGGACAGGGGCTCGAGAGACCCAGTACTTC.

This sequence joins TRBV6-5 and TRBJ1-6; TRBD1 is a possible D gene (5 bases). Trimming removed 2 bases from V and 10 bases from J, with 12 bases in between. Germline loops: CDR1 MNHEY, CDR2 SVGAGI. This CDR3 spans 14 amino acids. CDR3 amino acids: CASSYRGFGSPLHF. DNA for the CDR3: TGTGCCAGCAGTTACAGGGGATTCGGATCACCCCTCCACTTT.

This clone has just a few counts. CDR3 DNA sequence: TGTGCCAGCAGTTTATTTTCGCGGGGTGGGGCGGAACAAGAGACCCAGTACTTC. This translates into CASSLFSRGGAEQETQYF. V gene TRBV27 combines with J gene TRBJ2-5; D is possibly TRBD2 (6 bases). The CDR3 length is 18 residues. V lost 1 base and J 2 bases, leaving 20 bases between the germline ends. Germline V lookup: CDR1 MNHEY, CDR2 SMNVEV (reference sequence).

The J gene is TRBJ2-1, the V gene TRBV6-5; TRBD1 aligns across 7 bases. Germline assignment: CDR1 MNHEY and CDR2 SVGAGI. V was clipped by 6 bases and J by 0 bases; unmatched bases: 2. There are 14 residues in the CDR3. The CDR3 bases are TGTGCCAGCAGACGACAGGGCTCCTACAATGAGCAGTTCTTC. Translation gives CASRRQGSYNEQFF.

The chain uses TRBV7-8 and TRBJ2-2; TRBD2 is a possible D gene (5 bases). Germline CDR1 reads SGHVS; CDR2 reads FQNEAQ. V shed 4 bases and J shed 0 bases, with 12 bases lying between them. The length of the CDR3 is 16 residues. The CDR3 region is CASSYTRRTNTGELFF. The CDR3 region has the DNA TGTGCCAGCAGCTATACTAGGAGAACGAACACCGGGGAGCTGTTTTTT.

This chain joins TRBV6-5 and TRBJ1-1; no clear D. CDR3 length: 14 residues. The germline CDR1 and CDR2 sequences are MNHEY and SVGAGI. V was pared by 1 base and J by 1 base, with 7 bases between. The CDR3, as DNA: TGTGCCAGCAGTTACTTGGGAGGGAACACTGAAGCTTTCTTT. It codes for CASSYLGGNTEAFF.

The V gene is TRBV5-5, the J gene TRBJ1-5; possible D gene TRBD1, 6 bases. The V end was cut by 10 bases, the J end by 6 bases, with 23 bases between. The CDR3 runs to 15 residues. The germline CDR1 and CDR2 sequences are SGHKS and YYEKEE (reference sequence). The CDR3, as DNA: TGTGCCGGAGACACCTGGGGGCACAACGCTCAGCCCCAGCATTTT. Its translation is CAGDTWGHNAQPQHF.

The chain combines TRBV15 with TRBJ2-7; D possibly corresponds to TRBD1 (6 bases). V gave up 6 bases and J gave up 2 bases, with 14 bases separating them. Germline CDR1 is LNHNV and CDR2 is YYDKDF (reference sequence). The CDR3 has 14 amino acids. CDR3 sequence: CATSYGQNTYEQYF. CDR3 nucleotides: TGTGCCACCAGTTACGGACAGAACACCTACGAGCAGTACTTC.

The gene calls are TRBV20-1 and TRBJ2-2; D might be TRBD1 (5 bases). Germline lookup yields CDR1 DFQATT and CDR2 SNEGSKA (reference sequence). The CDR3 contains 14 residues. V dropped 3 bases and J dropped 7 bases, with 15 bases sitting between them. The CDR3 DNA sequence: TGCAGTGCTAGTGCTAGACAAAGGGGCGGGGAGCTGTTTTTT. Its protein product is CSASARQRGGELFF.

CDR3 residues: CASSGAGSNQPQHF. The DNA of the CDR3 is TGTGCCAGCAGTGGGGCAGGGAGCAATCAGCCCCAGCATTTT. The V and J genes are TRBV3-1 (or the pseudogene TRBV3-2) and TRBJ1-5; D is perhaps TRBD1 (5 bases). Trimming pared 6 bases from V and 1 base from J, leaving 10 bases between. Per germline, CDR1 LGHDT and CDR2 YNNKEL (reference sequence). This CDR3 is 14 amino acids long.

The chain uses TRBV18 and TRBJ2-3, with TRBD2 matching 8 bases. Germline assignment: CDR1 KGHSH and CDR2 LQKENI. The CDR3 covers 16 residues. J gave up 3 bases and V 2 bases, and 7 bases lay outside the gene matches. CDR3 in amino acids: CASSPIRSGGTDTQYF. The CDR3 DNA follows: TGTGCCAGCTCACCAATCCGAAGCGGGGGAACAGATACGCAGTATTTT.

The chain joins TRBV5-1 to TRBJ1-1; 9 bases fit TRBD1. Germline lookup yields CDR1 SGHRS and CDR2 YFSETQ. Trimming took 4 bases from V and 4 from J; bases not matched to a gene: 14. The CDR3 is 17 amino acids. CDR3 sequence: CASSGPSGQGGSTEAFF. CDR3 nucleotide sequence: TGCGCCAGCAGCGGCCCCTCGGGACAGGGAGGGAGCACTGAAGCTTTCTTT.

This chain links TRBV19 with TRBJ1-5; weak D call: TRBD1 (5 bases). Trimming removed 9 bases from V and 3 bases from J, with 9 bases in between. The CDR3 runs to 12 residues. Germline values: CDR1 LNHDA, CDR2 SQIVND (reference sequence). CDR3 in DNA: TGTGCCAGCCGGACACTCAATCAGCCCCAGCATTTT. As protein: CASRTLNQPQHF.

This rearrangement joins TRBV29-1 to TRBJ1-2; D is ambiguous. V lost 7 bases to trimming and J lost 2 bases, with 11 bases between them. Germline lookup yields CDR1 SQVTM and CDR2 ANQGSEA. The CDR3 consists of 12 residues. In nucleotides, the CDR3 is TGCAGCGGTGTAACACCGAACTATGGCTACACCTTC. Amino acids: CSGVTPNYGYTF.

This CDR3 is CASSRTGKNYEQYF. CDR3 nucleotides: TGTGCCAGCAGCAGGACAGGGAAAAACTACGAGCAGTACTTC. The chain links TRBV6-5 to TRBJ2-7; 8 nucleotides align to TRBD1. J gave up 3 bases and V 6 bases, and 7 bases lay outside the gene matches. Germline V gene sequence: CDR1 MNHEY, CDR2 SVGAGI. This CDR3 has 14 amino acids.

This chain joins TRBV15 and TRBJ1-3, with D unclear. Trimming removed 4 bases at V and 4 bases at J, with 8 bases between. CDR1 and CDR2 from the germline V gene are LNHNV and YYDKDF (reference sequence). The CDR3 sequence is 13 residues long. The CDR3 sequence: CATSTFTGNTIYF. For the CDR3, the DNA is TGTGCCACCAGCACCTTCACAGGAAACACCATATATTTT.